Reported below is one T cell receptor beta chain. This sample is part of a study of shared clonotypes between healthy human individuals. The CDR3 covers 14 residues. V lost 5 bases and J 5 bases, leaving 12 bases between the germline ends. Germline lookup yields CDR1 SGHAT and CDR2 FQDESV (reference sequence). Data came from immunoSEQ multiplex PCR; TCRdb stores just in-frame clones and leaves some out. The sample yields about 470,000 clones, about 76% seen once. The TCR was taken from a woman aged 40 to 50 in good health. Some clones in this sample may be carry-over from other donors' samples. The sample taken for sequencing was PBMCs. The chain has TRBV11-1 and TRBJ2-2; a possible D gene is TRBD2 (5 bases). Written as DNA, the CDR3 is TGTGCCAGCAGCCGTTTTCGGGGAACCGGGGAGCTGTTTTTT. Translating it yields CASSRFRGTGELFF.